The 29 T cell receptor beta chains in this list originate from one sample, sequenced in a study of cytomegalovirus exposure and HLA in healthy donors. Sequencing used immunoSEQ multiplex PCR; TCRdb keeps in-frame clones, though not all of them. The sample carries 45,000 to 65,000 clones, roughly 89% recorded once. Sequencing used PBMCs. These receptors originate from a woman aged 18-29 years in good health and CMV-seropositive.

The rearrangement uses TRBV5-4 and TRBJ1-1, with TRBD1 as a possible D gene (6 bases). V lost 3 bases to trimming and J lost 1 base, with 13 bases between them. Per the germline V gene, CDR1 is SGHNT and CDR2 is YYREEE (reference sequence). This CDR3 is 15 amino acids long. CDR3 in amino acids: CASSSTGQGNTEAFF. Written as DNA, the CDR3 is TGTGCCAGCAGCTCGACAGGTCAGGGGAACACTGAAGCTTTCTTT. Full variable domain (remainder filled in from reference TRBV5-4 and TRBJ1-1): ETGVTQSPTHLIKTRGQQVTLRCSSQSGHNTVSWYQQALGQGPQFIFQYYREEENGRGNFPPRFSGLQFPNYSSELNVNALELDDSALYLCASSSTGQGNTEAFFGQGTRLTVV.

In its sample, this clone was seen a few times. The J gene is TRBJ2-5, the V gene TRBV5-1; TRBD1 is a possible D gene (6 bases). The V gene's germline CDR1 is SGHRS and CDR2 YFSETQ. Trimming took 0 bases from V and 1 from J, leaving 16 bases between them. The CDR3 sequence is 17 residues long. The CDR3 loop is CASSLVGQTTGQETQYF. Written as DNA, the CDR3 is TGCGCCAGCAGCTTGGTAGGACAGACGACCGGCCAAGAGACCCAGTACTTC.

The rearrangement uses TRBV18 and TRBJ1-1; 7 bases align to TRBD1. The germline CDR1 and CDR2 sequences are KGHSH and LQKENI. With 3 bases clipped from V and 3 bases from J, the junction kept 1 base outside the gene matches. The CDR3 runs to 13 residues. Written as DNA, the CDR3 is TGTGCCAGCTCACCTGGACAGGACACTGAAGCTTTCTTT. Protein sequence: CASSPGQDTEAFF.

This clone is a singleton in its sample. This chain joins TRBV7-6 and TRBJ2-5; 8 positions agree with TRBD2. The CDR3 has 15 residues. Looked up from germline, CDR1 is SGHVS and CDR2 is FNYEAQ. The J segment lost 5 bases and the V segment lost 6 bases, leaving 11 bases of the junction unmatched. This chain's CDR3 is CASRRTGLGAETQYF. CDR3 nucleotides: TGTGCCAGCAGGAGGACGGGACTAGGGGCGGAGACCCAGTACTTC. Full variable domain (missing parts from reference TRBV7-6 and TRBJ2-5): GAGVSQSPRYKVTKRGQDVALRCDPISGHVSLYWYRQALGQGPEFLTYFNYEAQQDKSGLPNDRFSAERPEGSISTLTIQRTEQRDSAMYRCASRRTGLGAETQYFGPGTRLLVL.

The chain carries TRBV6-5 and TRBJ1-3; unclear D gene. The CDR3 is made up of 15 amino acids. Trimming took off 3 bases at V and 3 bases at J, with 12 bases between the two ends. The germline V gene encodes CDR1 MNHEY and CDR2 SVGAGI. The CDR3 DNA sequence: TGTGCCAGCAGTTATTCTACCGGTGGTGGAAACACCATATATTTT. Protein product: CASSYSTGGGNTIYF.

The CDR3 sequence: CASSLEVTSRRGLFF. The CDR3 DNA is TGTGCCAGCAGCTTAGAAGTTACGTCGCGTAGGGGACTGTTTTTT. The genes are TRBV7-9 and TRBJ1-4; the D gene is possibly TRBD1 (5 bases). The germline CDR1 and CDR2 sequences are SEHNR and FQNEAQ (reference sequence). The CDR3 totals 15 residues. The V end was cut by 1 base, the J end by 13 bases, with 19 bases between.

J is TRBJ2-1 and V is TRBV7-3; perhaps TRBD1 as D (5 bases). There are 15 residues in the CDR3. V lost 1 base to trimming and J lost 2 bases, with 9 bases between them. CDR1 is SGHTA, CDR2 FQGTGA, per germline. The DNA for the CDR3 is TGTGCCAGCAGCTTAATCAGGGTCCCCTACAATGAGCAGTTCTTC. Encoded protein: CASSLIRVPYNEQFF.

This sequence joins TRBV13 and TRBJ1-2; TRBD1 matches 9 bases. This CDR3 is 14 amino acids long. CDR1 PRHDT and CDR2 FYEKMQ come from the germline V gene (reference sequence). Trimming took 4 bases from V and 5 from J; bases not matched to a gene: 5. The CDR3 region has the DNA TGTGCCAGCAGCTACGACAGGGGGACATATGGCTACACCTTC. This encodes CASSYDRGTYGYTF.

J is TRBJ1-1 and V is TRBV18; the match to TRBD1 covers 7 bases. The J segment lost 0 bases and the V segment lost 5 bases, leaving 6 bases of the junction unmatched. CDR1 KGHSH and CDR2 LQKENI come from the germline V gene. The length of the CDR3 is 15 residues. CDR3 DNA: TGTGCCAGCTCAACAAGACAGGGCATGAACACTGAAGCTTTCTTT. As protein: CASSTRQGMNTEAFF.

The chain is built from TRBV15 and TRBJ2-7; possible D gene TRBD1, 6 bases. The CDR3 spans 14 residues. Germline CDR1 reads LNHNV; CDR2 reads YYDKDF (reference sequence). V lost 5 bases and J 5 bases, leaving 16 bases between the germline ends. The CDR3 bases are TGTGCCACCAGCGACCGAACAGGGTCGGACGAGCAGTACTTC. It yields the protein CATSDRTGSDEQYF.

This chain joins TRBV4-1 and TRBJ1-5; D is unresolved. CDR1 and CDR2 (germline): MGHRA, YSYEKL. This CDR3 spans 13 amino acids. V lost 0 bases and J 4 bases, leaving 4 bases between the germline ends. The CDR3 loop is CASSQDRNQPQHF. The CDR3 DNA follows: TGCGCCAGCAGCCAAGACAGAAATCAGCCCCAGCATTTT.

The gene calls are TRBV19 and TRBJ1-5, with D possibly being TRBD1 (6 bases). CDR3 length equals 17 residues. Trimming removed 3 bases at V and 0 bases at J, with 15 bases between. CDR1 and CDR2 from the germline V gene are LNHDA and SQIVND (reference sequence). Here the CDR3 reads CASSISLGQYSNQPQHF. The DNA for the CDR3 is TGTGCCAGTAGTATTTCCCTCGGACAGTATAGCAATCAGCCCCAGCATTTT.

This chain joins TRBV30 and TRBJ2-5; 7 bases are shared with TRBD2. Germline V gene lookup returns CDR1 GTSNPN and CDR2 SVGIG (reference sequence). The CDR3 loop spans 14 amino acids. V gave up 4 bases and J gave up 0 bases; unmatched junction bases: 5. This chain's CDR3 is CAWTRGGYQETQYF. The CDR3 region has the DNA TGTGCCTGGACCCGCGGGGGTTACCAAGAGACCCAGTACTTC.

The DNA for the CDR3 is TGTGCCAGCAGCGACGAAAGGACAGGGAGAACTGAAGCTTTCTTT. Protein sequence: CASSDERTGRTEAFF. The V call is TRBV7-2, the J call TRBJ1-1; 8 bases map to TRBD1. This CDR3 comprises 15 residues. V was clipped by 5 bases and J by 5 bases; unmatched bases: 10. The V gene's germline CDR1 is SGHTA and CDR2 FQGNSA.

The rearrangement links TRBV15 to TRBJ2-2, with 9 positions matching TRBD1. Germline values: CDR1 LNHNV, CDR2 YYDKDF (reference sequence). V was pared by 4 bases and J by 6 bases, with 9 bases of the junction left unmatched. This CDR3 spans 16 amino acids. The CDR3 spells CATSTDRGIQSGELFF. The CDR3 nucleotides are TGTGCCACCAGCACAGACAGGGGGATTCAGTCCGGGGAGCTGTTTTTT. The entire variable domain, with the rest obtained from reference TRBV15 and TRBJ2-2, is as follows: DAMVIQNPRYQVTQFGKPVTLSCSQTLNHNVMYWYQQKSSQAPKLLFHYYDKDFNNEADTPDNFQSRRPNTSFCFLDIRSPGLGDTAMYLCATSTDRGIQSGELFFGEGSRLTVL.

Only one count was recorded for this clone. The CDR3 protein is CASKLGGETQYF. The CDR3 nucleotides are TGTGCCAGCAAGTTGGGGGGAGAGACCCAGTACTTC. V gene TRBV2 combines with J gene TRBJ2-5; D is possibly TRBD2 (6 bases). The germline CDR1 and CDR2 sequences are SNHLY and FYNNEI. V dropped 7 bases and J dropped 4 bases, with 10 bases sitting between them. The CDR3 is 12 amino acids. The variable domain in full, completed from reference TRBV2 and TRBJ2-5, reads EPEVTQTPSHQVTQMGQEVILRCVPISNHLYFYWYRQILGQKVEFLVSFYNNEISEKSEIFDDQFSVERPDGSNFTLKIRSTKLEDSAMYFCASKLGGETQYFGPGTRLLVL.

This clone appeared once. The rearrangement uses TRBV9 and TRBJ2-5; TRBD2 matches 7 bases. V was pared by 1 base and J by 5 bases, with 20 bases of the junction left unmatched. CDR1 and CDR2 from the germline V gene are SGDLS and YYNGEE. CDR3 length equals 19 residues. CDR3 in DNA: TGTGCCAGCAGCGTAACAGCCAGCGTCTGGGCGGGGGTTGGTGAGACCCAGTACTTC. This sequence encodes CASSVTASVWAGVGETQYF. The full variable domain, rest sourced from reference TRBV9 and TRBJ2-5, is DSGVTQTPKHLITATGQRVTLRCSPRSGDLSVYWYQQSLDQGLQFLIQYYNGEERAKGNILERFSAQQFPDLHSELNLSSLELGDSALYFCASSVTASVWAGVGETQYFGPGTRLLVL.

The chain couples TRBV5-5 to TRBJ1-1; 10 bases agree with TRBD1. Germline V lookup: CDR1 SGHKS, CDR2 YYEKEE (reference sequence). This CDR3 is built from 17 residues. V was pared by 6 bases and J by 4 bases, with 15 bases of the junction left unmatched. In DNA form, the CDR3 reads TGTGCCAGCACCCCCGAGGGGGGACAGGGGTATTTCACTGAAGCTTTCTTT. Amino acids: CASTPEGGQGYFTEAFF. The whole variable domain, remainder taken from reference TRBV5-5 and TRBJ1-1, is DAGVTQSPTHLIKTRGQQVTLRCSPISGHKSVSWYQQVLGQGPQFIFQYYEKEERGRGNFPDRFSARQFPNYSSELNVNALLLGDSALYLCASTPEGGQGYFTEAFFGQGTRLTVV.

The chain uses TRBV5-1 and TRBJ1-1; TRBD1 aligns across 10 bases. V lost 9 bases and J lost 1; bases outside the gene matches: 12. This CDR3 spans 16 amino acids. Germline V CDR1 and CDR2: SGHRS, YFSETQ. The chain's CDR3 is CATSPGQGRRNTEAFF. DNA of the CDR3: TGCGCCACCTCTCCGGGACAGGGGCGTCGGAACACTGAAGCTTTCTTT.

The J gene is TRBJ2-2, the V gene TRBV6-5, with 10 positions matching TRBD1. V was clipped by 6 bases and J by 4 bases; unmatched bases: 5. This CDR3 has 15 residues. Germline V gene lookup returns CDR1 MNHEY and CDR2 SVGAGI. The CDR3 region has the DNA TGTGCCAGCAGGACAGGGGGCGTCCTCACCGGGGAGCTGTTTTTT. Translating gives CASRTGGVLTGELFF.

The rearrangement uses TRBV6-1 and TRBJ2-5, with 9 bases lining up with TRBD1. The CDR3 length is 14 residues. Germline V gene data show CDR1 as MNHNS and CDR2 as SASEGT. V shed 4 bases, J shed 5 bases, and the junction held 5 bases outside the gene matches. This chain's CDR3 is CASSGNRGRETQYF. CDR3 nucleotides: TGTGCCAGCAGTGGAAACAGGGGGCGGGAGACCCAGTACTTC.

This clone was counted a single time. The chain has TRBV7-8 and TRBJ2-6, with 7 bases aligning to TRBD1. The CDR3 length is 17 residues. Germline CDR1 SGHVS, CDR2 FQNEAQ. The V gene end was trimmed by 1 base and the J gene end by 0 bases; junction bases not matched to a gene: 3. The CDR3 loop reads CASSLVYRGSGANVLTF. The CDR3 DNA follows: TGTGCCAGCAGCTTAGTATACAGGGGCTCTGGGGCCAACGTCCTGACTTTC.

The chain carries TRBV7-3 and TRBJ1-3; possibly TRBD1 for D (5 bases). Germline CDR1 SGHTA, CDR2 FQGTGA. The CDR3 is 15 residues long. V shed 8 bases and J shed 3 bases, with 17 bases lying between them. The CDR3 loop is CASGTGCIFGNTIYF. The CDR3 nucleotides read TGTGCCAGCGGTACAGGCTGCATCTTTGGAAACACCATATATTTT.

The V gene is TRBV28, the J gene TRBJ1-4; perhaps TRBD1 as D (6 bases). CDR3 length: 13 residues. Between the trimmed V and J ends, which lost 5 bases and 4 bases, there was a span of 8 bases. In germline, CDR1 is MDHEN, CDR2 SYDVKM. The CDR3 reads CASSLQGNEKLFF. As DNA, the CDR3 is TGTGCCAGCAGTCTACAGGGTAATGAAAAACTGTTTTTT.

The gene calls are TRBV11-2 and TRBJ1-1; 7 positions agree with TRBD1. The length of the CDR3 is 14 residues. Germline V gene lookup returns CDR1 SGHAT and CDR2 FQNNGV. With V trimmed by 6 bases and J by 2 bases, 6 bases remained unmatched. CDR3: CASRYRGGNTEAFF. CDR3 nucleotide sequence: TGTGCCAGCAGGTACAGGGGAGGAAACACTGAAGCTTTCTTT. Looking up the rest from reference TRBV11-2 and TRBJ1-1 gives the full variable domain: EAGVAQSPRYKIIEKRQSVAFWCNPISGHATLYWYQQILGQGPKLLIQFQNNGVVDDSQLPKDRFSAERLKGVDSTLKIQPAKLEDSAVYLCASRYRGGNTEAFFGQGTRLTVV.

CDR3 sequence (DNA): TGTGCCAGCAGCTTAGATGTAGCGGGGGAGCAGTTCTTC. It is translated as CASSLDVAGEQFF. The chain carries TRBV7-9 and TRBJ2-1; 8 bases line up with TRBD2. Unmatched junction bases numbered 3, after V lost 1 base and J lost 10 bases. Germline CDR1 and CDR2: SEHNR and FQNEAQ (reference sequence). The CDR3 has 13 amino acids.

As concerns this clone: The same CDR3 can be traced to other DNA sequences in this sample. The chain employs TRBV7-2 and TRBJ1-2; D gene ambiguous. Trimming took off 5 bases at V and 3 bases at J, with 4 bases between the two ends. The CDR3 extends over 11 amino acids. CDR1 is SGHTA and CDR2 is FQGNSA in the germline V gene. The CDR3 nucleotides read TGTGCCAGCAGCCTCTACTATGGCTACACCTTC. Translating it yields CASSLYYGYTF.

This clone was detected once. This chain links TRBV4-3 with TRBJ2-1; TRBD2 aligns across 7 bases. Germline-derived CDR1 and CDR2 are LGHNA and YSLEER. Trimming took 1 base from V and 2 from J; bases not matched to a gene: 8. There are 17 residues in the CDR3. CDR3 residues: CASSQAQLGRAYNEQFF. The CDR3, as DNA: TGCGCCAGCAGCCAAGCACAGCTGGGGAGGGCCTACAATGAGCAGTTCTTC.

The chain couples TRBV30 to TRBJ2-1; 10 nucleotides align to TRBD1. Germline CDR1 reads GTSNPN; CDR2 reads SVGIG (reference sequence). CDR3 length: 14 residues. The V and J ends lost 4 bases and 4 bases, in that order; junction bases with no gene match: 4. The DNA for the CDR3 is TGTGCCTGGATTCCGGGACAGGGGTACAATGAGCAGTTCTTC. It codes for CAWIPGQGYNEQFF.